Below are 14 T cell receptor beta chains sequenced from a single sample in a study of blood T cells in healthy people across ages. A second PCR, run for about 7 to 12 cycles, used a sample-barcoded 5' primer plus a J-beta primer mix. TCRdb reprocessed the 5' RACE reads with MiXCR, giving one entry per CDR3 protein. The sample lists about 1.4 million distinct CDR3 sequences, 55% to 75% occurring once. Sequenced: blood. These receptors all come from a man in his late teens or twenties in good health.

The genes are TRBV4-1 and TRBJ1-2, with 7 bases identical to TRBD1. J gave up 7 bases and V 2 bases, and 1 base lay outside the gene matches. CDR3 length: 12 residues. Germline V gene lookup returns CDR1 MGHRA and CDR2 YSYEKL. The CDR3 sequence is CASSQSGGGYTF. CDR3 bases: TGCGCCAGCAGCCAATCAGGGGGTGGCTACACCTTC.

The rearrangement joins TRBV5-8 to TRBJ2-7; unclear D gene. The CDR3 extends over 15 amino acids. With 2 bases removed from V and 0 bases from J, the gap between germline ends came to 12 bases. Germline V CDR1 and CDR2: SGHTS, YDEGEE. The CDR3 DNA reads as TGTGCCAGCAGCTTCTTCACAGTAAGCTCCTACGAGCAGTACTTC. This encodes CASSFFTVSSYEQYF.

This clonotype has a single count. This chain connects TRBV28 to TRBJ2-7; TRBD1 matches 9 bases. Per germline, CDR1 MDHEN and CDR2 SYDVKM. The V and J ends lost 5 bases and 7 bases, in that order; junction bases with no gene match: 9. The CDR3 extends over 14 amino acids. For the CDR3, the DNA is TGTGCCAGCAGTCCTGGGGGGACAGGGAAAGAGCAGTACTTC. Amino acid sequence: CASSPGGTGKEQYF.

The chain employs TRBV27 and TRBJ1-5, with D possibly being TRBD1 (6 bases). Trimming stripped 4 bases from V and 5 bases from J, with 9 bases between. The CDR3 covers 13 residues. Germline V gene data show CDR1 as MNHEY and CDR2 as SMNVEV (reference sequence). The CDR3, as DNA: TGTGCCAGCAGTTGGCACAGGGATCAGCCCCAGCATTTT. Protein: CASSWHRDQPQHF.

The genes are TRBV28 and TRBJ2-6, with a weak D call TRBD1 (6 bases). This CDR3 is built from 18 residues. Germline CDR1 reads MDHEN; CDR2 reads SYDVKM. Trimming pared 2 bases from V and 4 bases from J, leaving 18 bases between. The CDR3 region is CASSLPLIRGTGANVLTF. The CDR3 DNA reads TGTGCCAGCAGTTTACCCTTGATCAGGGGTACAGGGGCCAACGTCCTGACTTTC.

The gene calls are TRBV6-1 and TRBJ2-3; D unresolved. The CDR3 extends over 12 amino acids. The V end was cut by 4 bases, the J end by 6 bases, with 8 bases between. Germline CDR1 MNHNS, CDR2 SASEGT. CDR3 sequence reads: CASSAFWDTQYF. As DNA, the CDR3 is TGTGCCAGCAGTGCCTTCTGGGATACGCAGTATTTT.

This clonotype was observed a handful of times. This sequence may be a read error, since a much larger clone differs from it by one base. The chain is built from TRBV29-1 and TRBJ2-1, with 8 bases identical to TRBD2. The J call may be in error: the DNA end matches TRBJ2-7 better. The germline V gene has CDR1 SQVTM and CDR2 ANQGSEA. The CDR3 is 14 residues long. The CDR3 DNA reads TGCAGCGTGAGCGGGAGTCGATCCTACAATGAGCAGTACTTC. It specifies CSVSGSRSYNEQYF.

This clonotype was seen more than once but under ten times. The genes are TRBV5-1 and TRBJ2-1; D gene ambiguous. The CDR3 runs to 15 residues. Germline V gene data show CDR1 as SGHRS and CDR2 as YFSETQ. The germline V and J ends were trimmed by 0 bases and 1 base, with 8 bases remaining between them. The CDR3 sequence is CASSLASNSYNEQFF. The CDR3 DNA follows: TGCGCCAGCAGCTTGGCCTCAAATTCCTACAATGAGCAGTTCTTC.

The chain employs TRBV6-5 and TRBJ2-1; no clear D. The CDR3 covers 12 residues. Trimming left V 5 bases short and J 9 bases short, with 11 bases between. Germline V lookup: CDR1 MNHEY, CDR2 SVGAGI. This chain's CDR3 is CASSAAPGEQFF. In DNA, the CDR3 is TGTGCCAGCAGTGCGGCCCCGGGTGAGCAGTTCTTC.

CDR3 sequence (DNA): TGTGCCACAACGATCGCCTCCCCCCCAGATACGCAGTATTTT. Residues: CATTIASPPDTQYF. V is TRBV11-2 and J is TRBJ2-3; no clear D gene. CDR1 is SGHAT and CDR2 is FQNNGV in the germline V gene. The germline V and J ends were trimmed by 10 bases and 4 bases, with 18 bases remaining between them. The CDR3 is 14 residues long.

The gene calls are TRBV6-1 and TRBJ2-3; 8 nucleotides line up with TRBD2. CDR1 is MNHNS and CDR2 is SASEGT in the germline V gene. Trimming took 7 bases from V and 9 from J; bases not matched to a gene: 24. The CDR3 sequence is 18 residues long. The CDR3 spells CASTTPQRERGTFGTQYF. The CDR3 DNA sequence: TGTGCCAGCACCACCCCCCAGCGGGAGCGGGGGACCTTTGGCACGCAGTATTTT.

The chain has TRBV7-2 and TRBJ2-3; a weak D match, TRBD1 (5 bases). This CDR3 comprises 15 residues. The germline gives CDR1 SGHTA, CDR2 FQGNSA. Trimming took 4 bases from V and 2 from J, leaving 13 bases between them. The CDR3 protein is CASSSLTAYTDTQYF. In DNA form, the CDR3 reads TGTGCCAGCAGCTCCCTGACAGCCTACACAGATACGCAGTATTTT.

The rearrangement links TRBV20-1 to TRBJ1-2; D may be TRBD1 (5 bases). The ends were cut back, 3 bases at V and 5 bases at J, with 13 bases in the middle. The CDR3 sequence is 13 residues long. Germline CDR1 DFQATT, CDR2 SNEGSKA (reference sequence). The DNA of the CDR3 is TGCAGTGCTAGGCCGGGGGAAGGTTATGGCTACACCTTC. Residues: CSARPGEGYGYTF.

The chain couples TRBV4-1 to TRBJ2-5; no clear D. V dropped 3 bases and J dropped 11 bases, with 16 bases sitting between them. Germline V gene lookup returns CDR1 MGHRA and CDR2 YSYEKL. This CDR3 has 13 amino acids. CDR3 region: CASSQGPVEEQYF. In nucleotides, the CDR3 is TGCGCCAGCAGCCAGGGCCCCGTGGAAGAGCAGTACTTC.